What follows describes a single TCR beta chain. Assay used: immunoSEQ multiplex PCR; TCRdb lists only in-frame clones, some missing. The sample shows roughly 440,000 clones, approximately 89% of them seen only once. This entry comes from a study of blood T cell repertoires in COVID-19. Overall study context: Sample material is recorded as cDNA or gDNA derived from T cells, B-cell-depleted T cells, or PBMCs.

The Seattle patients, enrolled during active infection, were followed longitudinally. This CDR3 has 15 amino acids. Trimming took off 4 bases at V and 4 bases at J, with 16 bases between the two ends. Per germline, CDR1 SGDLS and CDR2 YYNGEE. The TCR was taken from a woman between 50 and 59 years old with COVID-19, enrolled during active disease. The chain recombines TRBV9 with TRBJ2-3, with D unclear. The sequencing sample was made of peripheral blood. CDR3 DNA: TGTGCCAGCAGCCCAAATGCACTCGGGTCAGATACGCAGTATTTT. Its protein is CASSPNALGSDTQYF.